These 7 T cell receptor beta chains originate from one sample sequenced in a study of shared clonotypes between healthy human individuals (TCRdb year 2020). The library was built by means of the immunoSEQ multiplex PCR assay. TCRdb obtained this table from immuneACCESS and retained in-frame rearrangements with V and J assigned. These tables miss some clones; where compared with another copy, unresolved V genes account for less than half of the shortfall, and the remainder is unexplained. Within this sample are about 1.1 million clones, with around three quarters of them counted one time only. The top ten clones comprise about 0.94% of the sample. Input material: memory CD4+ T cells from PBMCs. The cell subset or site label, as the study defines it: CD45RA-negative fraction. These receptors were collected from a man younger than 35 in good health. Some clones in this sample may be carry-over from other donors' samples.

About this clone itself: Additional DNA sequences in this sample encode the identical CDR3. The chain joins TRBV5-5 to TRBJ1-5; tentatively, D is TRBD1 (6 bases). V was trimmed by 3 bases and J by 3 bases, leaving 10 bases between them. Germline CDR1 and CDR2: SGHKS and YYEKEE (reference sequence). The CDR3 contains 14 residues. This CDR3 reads CASSSGTINQPQHF. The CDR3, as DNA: TGTGCCAGCAGCTCCGGGACAATCAATCAGCCCCAGCATTTT.

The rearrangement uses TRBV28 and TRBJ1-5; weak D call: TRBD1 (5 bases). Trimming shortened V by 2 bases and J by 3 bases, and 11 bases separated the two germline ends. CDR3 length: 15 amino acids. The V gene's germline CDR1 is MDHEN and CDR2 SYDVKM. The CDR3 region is CASSLRWGSNQPQHF. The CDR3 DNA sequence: TGTGCCAGCAGTTTAAGGTGGGGCTCCAATCAGCCCCAGCATTTT.

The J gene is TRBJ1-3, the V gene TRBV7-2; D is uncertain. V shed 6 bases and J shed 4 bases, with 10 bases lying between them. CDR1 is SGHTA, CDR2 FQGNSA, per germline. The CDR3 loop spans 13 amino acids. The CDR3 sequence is CASSPMAGNTIYF. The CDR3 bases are TGTGCCAGCAGTCCCATGGCCGGAAACACCATATATTTT.

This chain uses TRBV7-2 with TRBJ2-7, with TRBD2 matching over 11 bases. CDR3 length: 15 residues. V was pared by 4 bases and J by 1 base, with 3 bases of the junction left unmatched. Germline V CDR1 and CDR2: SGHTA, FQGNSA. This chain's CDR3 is CASSYGTSGSYEQYF. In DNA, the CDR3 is TGTGCCAGCAGCTACGGGACTAGCGGATCCTACGAGCAGTACTTC.

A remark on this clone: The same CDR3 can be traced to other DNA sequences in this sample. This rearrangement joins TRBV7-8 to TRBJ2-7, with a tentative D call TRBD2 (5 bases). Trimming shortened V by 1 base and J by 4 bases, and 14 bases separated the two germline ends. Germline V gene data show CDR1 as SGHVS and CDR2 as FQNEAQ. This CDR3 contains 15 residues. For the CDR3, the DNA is TGTGCCAGCAGCTTAGGAGGCGGGCTTGGGTACGAGCAGTACTTC. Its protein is CASSLGGGLGYEQYF.

The CDR3 region has the DNA TGTGCCAGCAGCTTAGTTAACTCTGGAAACACCATATATTTT. This sequence encodes CASSLVNSGNTIYF. The chain has TRBV7-2 and TRBJ1-3; D gene unclear. V lost 1 base and J lost 0, with 4 bases in between. CDR3 length: 14 residues. CDR1 SGHTA and CDR2 FQGNSA come from the germline V gene.

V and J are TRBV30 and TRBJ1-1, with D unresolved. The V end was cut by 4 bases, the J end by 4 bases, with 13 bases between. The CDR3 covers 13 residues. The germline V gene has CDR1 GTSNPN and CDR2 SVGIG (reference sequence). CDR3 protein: CAWISRRSTEAFF. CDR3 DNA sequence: TGTGCCTGGATTTCAAGGCGTTCCACTGAAGCTTTCTTT.